The 28 T cell receptor beta chains listed next were all sequenced from one sample in a study of CD8 T cells in ankylosing spondylitis. One entry per CDR3 protein, called by TCRdb with MiXCR from the 5' RACE reads. Counted here are under 400,000 distinct CDR3 sequences, more than 9% occurring once; the ten biggest clones make up 8% to 9.5%. The source material was blood, either unsorted or a sorted T cell fraction (not recorded which). All receptors derive from a female donor with ankylosing spondylitis or in good health (not recorded which).

This clonotype was recorded a few times. CDR3 coding DNA: TGTGCCAGCAGTCCAGATTCGAATAGCAATCAGCCCCAGCATTTT. Encoded protein: CASSPDSNSNQPQHF. The V and J genes are TRBV12-3 or TRBV12-4 and TRBJ1-5; D unresolved. Between the trimmed V and J ends, which lost 5 bases and 0 bases, there was a span of 11 bases. The CDR3 sequence is 15 residues long.

This clonotype was detected many times. J is TRBJ2-1 and V is TRBV6-2 or TRBV6-3, with 8 bases lining up with TRBD2. The ends lost 7 bases at V and 4 bases at J; junction bases unmatched: 6. CDR1 and CDR2 from the germline V gene are MNHEY and SVGEGT. The CDR3 has 14 residues. The CDR3 is CASKNSGIYNEQFF. For the CDR3, the DNA is TGTGCCAGCAAGAATAGCGGGATTTACAATGAGCAGTTCTTC.

This chain's CDR3 is CASSSGGGVQFF. The CDR3, as DNA: TGCGCCAGCAGCTCGGGGGGGGGTGTGCAGTTCTTC. This chain links TRBV5-1 with TRBJ2-1; TRBD2 agrees at 8 bases. Germline V gene lookup returns CDR1 SGHRS and CDR2 YFSETQ. This CDR3 contains 12 residues. Trimming removed 3 bases from V and 12 bases from J; junction bases left unmatched: 5.

Many counts were recorded for this clonotype. V is TRBV20-1 and J is TRBJ2-3; D is unclear. Germline CDR1 is DFQATT and CDR2 is SNEGSKA (reference sequence). Trimming took off 2 bases at V and 2 bases at J, with 8 bases between the two ends. The CDR3 has 13 residues. The CDR3 sequence is CSARSLSTDTQYF. CDR3 coding DNA: TGCAGTGCTAGATCCCTCTCCACAGATACGCAGTATTTT.

This clonotype was detected ten times or more. The V and J genes are TRBV7-2 and TRBJ2-3, with TRBD2 as a possible D gene (6 bases). This CDR3 region has 16 residues. V lost 0 bases and J 4 bases, leaving 14 bases between the germline ends. CDR1 SGHTA and CDR2 FQGNSA come from the germline V gene. The CDR3 region is CASSLARLDKSDTQYF. The CDR3 DNA sequence: TGTGCCAGCAGCTTAGCAAGACTAGATAAATCAGATACGCAGTATTTT.

CDR3 in DNA: TGTGCCATCAGTGAGCCGGGGGGGACAGCCTACACCGGGGAGCTGTTTTTT. This translates into CAISEPGGTAYTGELFF. The genes are TRBV10-3 and TRBJ2-2, with D possibly being TRBD2 (8 bases). V lost 2 bases to trimming and J lost 3 bases, with 16 bases between them. Germline loops: CDR1 ENHRY, CDR2 SYGVKD. The CDR3 runs 17 residues.

Only a few counts were recorded for this clonotype. This chain connects TRBV24-1 to TRBJ2-5; TRBD2 agrees at 7 bases. Looked up from germline, CDR1 is KGHDR and CDR2 is SFDVKD. V lost 4 bases to trimming and J lost 1 base; unmatched junction nucleotides: 5. CDR3 size: 15 residues. The CDR3 bases are TGTGCCACCAGTGACCCGTCGGGGGGCCAAGAGACCCAGTACTTC. Its translation: CATSDPSGGQETQYF.

This clonotype was observed many times. This sequence joins TRBV5-1 and TRBJ1-4; D call uncertain. Germline V gene data show CDR1 as SGHRS and CDR2 as YFSETQ. Between the trimmed V and J ends, which lost 3 bases and 5 bases, there was a span of 8 bases. This CDR3 spans 13 amino acids. CDR3 nucleotide sequence: TGCGCCAGCAGCTCTCAGGAAAATGAAAAACTGTTTTTT. Its translation is CASSSQENEKLFF.

This clonotype was counted ten times or more. This CDR3 is CASSYSAPGTYNEQFF. The CDR3 DNA is TGTGCCAGCAGTTACTCGGCCCCGGGGACTTACAATGAGCAGTTCTTC. The V and J genes are TRBV6-5 and TRBJ2-1, with D maybe TRBD2 (6 bases). V gave up 0 bases and J gave up 4 bases, with 13 bases separating them. There are 16 residues in the CDR3. The germline CDR1 and CDR2 sequences are MNHEY and SVGAGI.

This clonotype was detected many times. The V and J genes are TRBV20-1 and TRBJ2-3; D remains unclear. Germline CDR1 DFQATT, CDR2 SNEGSKA (reference sequence). The V gene lost 0 bases and the J gene lost 4 bases, with 5 bases spanning the gap. The CDR3 runs to 12 residues. The CDR3 sequence is CSARESSDTQYF. The CDR3 DNA follows: TGCAGTGCTAGAGAGAGCTCAGATACGCAGTATTTT.

Many counts were recorded for this clonotype. The gene calls are TRBV7-7 and TRBJ2-1, with D possibly matching TRBD2 (6 bases). The germline V gene has CDR1 SSHAT and CDR2 FNYEAQ (reference sequence). This CDR3 has 13 amino acids. V lost 1 base, J lost 6 bases, and 7 bases lay in between. The CDR3 sequence is CASSLGLGNEQFF. CDR3 DNA: TGTGCCAGCAGCTTAGGACTAGGCAATGAGCAGTTCTTC.

This clonotype was seen many times. The V call is TRBV20-1, the J call TRBJ2-3; D may be TRBD2 (5 bases). The CDR3 is 16 residues long. Germline V CDR1 and CDR2: DFQATT, SNEGSKA (reference sequence). Trimming pared 7 bases from V and 0 bases from J, leaving 20 bases between. The CDR3 sequence: CSVSEGALSSTDTQYF. In DNA form, the CDR3 reads TGCAGTGTGAGTGAGGGAGCGTTATCTAGCACAGATACGCAGTATTTT.

This clonotype has at least ten counts. The chain combines TRBV9 with TRBJ2-2; TRBD2 aligns across 8 bases. The CDR3 runs to 16 residues. The germline V gene encodes CDR1 SGDLS and CDR2 YYNGEE. V lost 3 bases, J lost 3 bases, and 7 bases stayed unmatched. CDR3 loop: CASSARTSRYTGELFF. DNA of the CDR3: TGTGCCAGCAGCGCGCGGACTAGCAGATACACCGGGGAGCTGTTTTTT.

This clonotype was counted between two and nine times. The V gene is TRBV12-3 or TRBV12-4, the J gene TRBJ1-5; no firm D call. The V end lost 6 bases, the J end lost 1 base, and 10 bases lay between the germline ends. The CDR3 is 14 amino acids. This CDR3 reads CASRQALSNQPQHF. The CDR3 DNA follows: TGTGCCAGCAGGCAAGCCCTCAGCAATCAGCCCCAGCATTTT.

As concerns this clonotype: This may be a read error: a much more frequent sequence differs by one nucleotide. J is TRBJ1-5 and V is TRBV20-1, with D maybe TRBD1 (5 bases). The germline V gene encodes CDR1 DFQATT and CDR2 SNEGSKA (reference sequence). V lost 5 bases to trimming and J lost 5 bases, with 19 bases between them. The CDR3 contains 15 residues. CDR3 sequence (DNA): TGCAGTGCTTATCCGGGGCTCGGCGGCGATCAGCCCCAGCATTTT. Its protein product is CSAYPGLGGDQPQHF.

This clonotype was counted many times. This chain uses TRBV6-5 with TRBJ1-1; 7 bases are a match to TRBD1. The CDR3 has 17 amino acids. V lost 1 base and J lost 4; bases outside the gene matches: 12. CDR1 and CDR2 (germline): MNHEY, SVGAGI. The CDR3 bases are TGTGCCAGCAGTTACTTGAGGGGGCGGCGGGGTAGCACTGAAGCTTTCTTT. Protein product: CASSYLRGRRGSTEAFF.

This clonotype was seen a handful of times. This chain connects TRBV5-1 to TRBJ2-2, with 8 bases lining up with TRBD2. Germline V gene data show CDR1 as SGHRS and CDR2 as YFSETQ. The CDR3 covers 14 residues. V shed 6 bases and J 1 base; nucleotides not matched to a gene: 2. CDR3 DNA: TGCGCCAGCATAGCGGGGAGGAACACCGGGGAGCTGTTTTTT. Residues: CASIAGRNTGELFF. Filled out from reference TRBV5-1 and TRBJ2-2, the complete variable domain reads KAGVTQTPRYLIKTRGQQVTLSCSPISGHRSVSWYQQTPGQGLQFLFEYFSETQRNKGNFPGRFSGRQFSNSRSEMNVSTLELGDSALYLCASIAGRNTGELFFGEGSRLTVL.

This clonotype was found many times. V usage is TRBV28 and J usage is TRBJ2-4; D is unclear. Germline CDR1 MDHEN, CDR2 SYDVKM. The CDR3 spans 12 residues. Trimming removed 5 bases at V and 0 bases at J, with 2 bases between. CDR3 DNA: TGTGCCAGCAGTCTAGCCAAAAACATTCAGTACTTC. Its protein product is CASSLAKNIQYF.

This clonotype was found many times. At one end the junction does not follow the germline gene, possibly because of a read error. The chain combines TRBV20-1 with TRBJ2-7; 11 bases fit TRBD2. Germline V gives CDR1 DFQATT, CDR2 SNEGSKA (reference sequence). The CDR3 contains 14 residues. CDR3 nucleotides: TGCAGTGCTAAAGCCGGGACTAGCGGATATAAGAAGAACTTC. Translation: CSAKAGTSGYKKNF.

The rearrangement uses TRBV6-1 and TRBJ1-5; no clear D gene. CDR1 MNHNS and CDR2 SASEGT come from the germline V gene. CDR3 length: 12 residues. The V end was cut by 2 bases, the J end by 6 bases, with 5 bases between. The CDR3 sequence is CASSERGQPQHF. The CDR3 DNA sequence: TGTGCCAGCAGTGAACGGGGTCAGCCCCAGCATTTT.

This clonotype was picked up many times. This chain links TRBV5-1 with TRBJ1-1, with a tentative D call TRBD1 (6 bases). Trimming stripped 5 bases from V and 3 bases from J, with 17 bases between. The germline gives CDR1 SGHRS, CDR2 YFSETQ. This CDR3 is built from 15 residues. CDR3 loop: CASSSLQGGDTEAFF. The CDR3 nucleotides read TGCGCCAGCAGTTCTCTACAGGGAGGGGACACTGAAGCTTTCTTT.

V gene TRBV7-8 combines with J gene TRBJ2-3; D uncertain. Looked up from germline, CDR1 is SGHVS and CDR2 is FQNEAQ. V lost 3 bases and J 0 bases, leaving 7 bases between the germline ends. The CDR3 is 14 amino acids. CDR3 in DNA: TGTGCCAGCAGCTTTCAGCTTAGCACAGATACGCAGTATTTT. It specifies CASSFQLSTDTQYF.

The gene calls are TRBV28 and TRBJ1-1; 8 bases agree with TRBD1. V was pared by 4 bases and J by 8 bases, with 6 bases of the junction left unmatched. CDR1 and CDR2 from the germline V gene are MDHEN and SYDVKM. The CDR3 contains 13 residues. The CDR3 DNA sequence: TGTGCCAGCAGTTCATACGGGGACAGGGAAGCTTTCTTT. This codes for CASSSYGDREAFF.

This clonotype was detected ten times or more. The V and J genes are TRBV5-6 and TRBJ2-7; a weak D match, TRBD1 (6 bases). CDR1 SGHDT and CDR2 YYEEEE come from the germline V gene. The CDR3 extends over 14 amino acids. V lost 3 bases and J lost 3, with 13 bases in between. The CDR3 region is CASSYRDTYYEQYF. The CDR3 nucleotides are TGTGCCAGCAGCTACCGGGACACCTACTACGAGCAGTACTTC.

This clonotype showed up just once. This may arise from a read error, as a much more abundant clone is one base away. The CDR3 DNA follows: TGTTCCAGCAGCTTACAGAGGAAGAACACTGAAGCTTTCTTT. Translation gives CSSSLQRKNTEAFF. V is TRBV7-3 and J is TRBJ1-1; no clear D. Germline V CDR1 and CDR2: SGHTA, FQGTGA. The CDR3 loop spans 14 amino acids.

This clonotype came up a few times. This rearrangement joins TRBV2 to TRBJ1-2, with no clear D. V was trimmed by 0 bases and J by 5 bases, leaving 10 bases between them. CDR3 size: 14 residues. Germline CDR1 reads SNHLY; CDR2 reads FYNNEI. The CDR3 sequence: CASSEAGRQYGYTF. The CDR3 DNA sequence: TGTGCCAGCAGTGAAGCAGGGCGTCAATATGGCTACACCTTC.

Ten or more counts support this clonotype. The chain recombines TRBV4-3 with TRBJ2-1; D call uncertain. V lost 8 bases and J lost 0, with 14 bases in between. Looked up from germline, CDR1 is LGHNA and CDR2 is YSLEER. The CDR3 length is 15 residues. CDR3 region: CASSPGVSSYNEQFF. CDR3 bases: TGCGCCAGCTCCCCGGGCGTGAGCTCCTACAATGAGCAGTTCTTC.

This clonotype was recorded at least ten times. The V call is TRBV20-1, the J call TRBJ1-2; 9 nucleotides align to TRBD1. In germline, CDR1 is DFQATT, CDR2 SNEGSKA (reference sequence). With V trimmed by 1 base and J by 8 bases, 8 bases remained unmatched. The CDR3 runs to 14 residues. CDR3 sequence reads: CSARGNGTGKGYTF. The CDR3 nucleotides are TGCAGTGCTAGAGGGAACGGGACAGGGAAAGGCTACACCTTC.